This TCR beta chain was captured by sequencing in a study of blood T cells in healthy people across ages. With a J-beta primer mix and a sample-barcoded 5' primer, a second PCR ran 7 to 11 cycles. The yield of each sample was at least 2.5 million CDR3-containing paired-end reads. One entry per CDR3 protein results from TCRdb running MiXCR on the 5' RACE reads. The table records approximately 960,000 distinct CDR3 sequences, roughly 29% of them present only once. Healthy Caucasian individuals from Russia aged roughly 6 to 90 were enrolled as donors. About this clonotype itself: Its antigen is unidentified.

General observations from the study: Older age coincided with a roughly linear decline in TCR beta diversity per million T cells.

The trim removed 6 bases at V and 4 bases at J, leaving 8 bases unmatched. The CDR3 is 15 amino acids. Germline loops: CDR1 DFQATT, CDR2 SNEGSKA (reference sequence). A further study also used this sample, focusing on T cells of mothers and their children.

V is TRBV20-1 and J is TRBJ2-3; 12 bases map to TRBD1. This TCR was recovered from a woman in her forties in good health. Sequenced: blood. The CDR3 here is CSANPGTGGPDTQYF. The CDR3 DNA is TGCAGTGCCAACCCCGGGACAGGGGGCCCAGATACGCAGTATTTT.